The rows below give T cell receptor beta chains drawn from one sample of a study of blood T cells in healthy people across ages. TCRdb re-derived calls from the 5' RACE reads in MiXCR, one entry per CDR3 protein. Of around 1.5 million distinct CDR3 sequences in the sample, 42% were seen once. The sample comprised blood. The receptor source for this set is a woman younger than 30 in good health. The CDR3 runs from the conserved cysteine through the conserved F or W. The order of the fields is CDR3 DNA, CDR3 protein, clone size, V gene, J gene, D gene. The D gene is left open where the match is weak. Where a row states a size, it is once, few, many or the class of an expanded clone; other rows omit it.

CDR3 DNA: TGTGCCACCAGCATTAGACAGGGGGCAACAGATACGCAGTATTTT; CDR3 protein: CATSIRQGATDTQYF; clone size: NA; V gene: TRBV15; J gene: TRBJ2-3; D gene: TRBD1
CDR3 DNA: TGTGCCAGCAGCTTAGTTGTAGAAGGCTACACCTTC; CDR3 protein: CASSLVVEGYTF; clone size: NA; V gene: TRBV7-9; J gene: TRBJ1-2; D gene: NA
CDR3 DNA: TGTGCCAGCTCACCGAGTAACTATAATTCACCCCTCCACTTT; CDR3 protein: CASSPSNYNSPLHF; clone size: NA; V gene: TRBV18; J gene: TRBJ1-6; D gene: NA
CDR3 DNA: TGTGCCAGCAGTTTAGAGAGGGTTAACCCTACAGGCGAGCAGTACTTC; CDR3 protein: CASSLERVNPTGEQYF; clone size: once; V gene: TRBV28; J gene: TRBJ2-7; D gene: NA
CDR3 DNA: TGTGCCAGCAACAATCCCCCCGGGGACAGGTGGGCAGATACGCAGTATTTT; CDR3 protein: CASNNPPGDRWADTQYF; clone size: NA; V gene: TRBV21-1; J gene: TRBJ2-3; D gene: NA
CDR3 DNA: TGCAGTGCTAGAGATCTTGGAGGGACCTACGAGCAGTACTTC; CDR3 protein: CSARDLGGTYEQYF; clone size: NA; V gene: TRBV20-1; J gene: TRBJ2-7; D gene: NA
CDR3 DNA: TGCGGTGACTGGCGGGGACTAGCCACAGATACGCAGTATTTT; CDR3 protein: CGDWRGLATDTQYF; clone size: NA; V gene: TRBV20-1; J gene: TRBJ2-3; D gene: TRBD2
CDR3 DNA: TGTGCCAGCAGTGAGCGGGTCGGTTACAATGAGCAGTACTTC; CDR3 protein: CASSERVGYNEQYF; clone size: NA; V gene: TRBV25-1; J gene: TRBJ2-5; D gene: NA
CDR3 DNA: TGTGCCATCAACACAGGGAACTATGGCTACACCTTC; CDR3 protein: CAINTGNYGYTF; clone size: NA; V gene: TRBV10-3; J gene: TRBJ1-2; D gene: NA
CDR3 DNA: TGCGCCAGCAGCTTGTGGCTACACCAAGAGACCCAGTACTTC; CDR3 protein: CASSLWLHQETQYF; clone size: few; V gene: TRBV5-1; J gene: TRBJ2-5; D gene: NA
CDR3 DNA: TGTGCCAGCAGCCGTAACACAGGGGGGTTCACCTACGAGCAGTACTTC; CDR3 protein: CASSRNTGGFTYEQYF; clone size: NA; V gene: TRBV2; J gene: TRBJ2-7; D gene: TRBD1
CDR3 DNA: TGTGCCAGCAGGATCCGGGACAGGGTTCAGTACTTC; CDR3 protein: CASRIRDRVQYF; clone size: few; V gene: TRBV28; J gene: TRBJ2-7; D gene: TRBD1
CDR3 DNA: TGCAGTGCGGGGGGGACAGAATTTTCCTACGAGCAGTACTTC; CDR3 protein: CSAGGTEFSYEQYF; clone size: NA; V gene: TRBV20-1; J gene: TRBJ2-7; D gene: NA
CDR3 DNA: TGTGCCAGCAAAACAGACCCTAGCAATCAGCCCCAGCATTTT; CDR3 protein: CASKTDPSNQPQHF; clone size: few; V gene: TRBV12-3/TRBV12-4; J gene: TRBJ1-5; D gene: NA
CDR3 DNA: TGTGCCAGCAGTTTGACGGGGAGACCAAACATTCAGTACTTC; CDR3 protein: CASSLTGRPNIQYF; clone size: few; V gene: TRBV12-3/TRBV12-4; J gene: TRBJ2-4; D gene: NA
CDR3 DNA: TGTGCCACCAGCGGGACAGAAGAGACCCAGTACTTC; CDR3 protein: CATSGTEETQYF; clone size: few; V gene: TRBV15; J gene: TRBJ2-5; D gene: TRBD1
CDR3 DNA: TGCGCCAGCAGCCAAGCTAGCGTTACACCTCCGAACGAGCAGTACTTC; CDR3 protein: CASSQASVTPPNEQYF; clone size: few; V gene: TRBV4-1; J gene: TRBJ2-7; D gene: NA
CDR3 DNA: TGTGCCAGCAGCCCGGACCGAAATGAGATCCACTTT; CDR3 protein: CASSPDRNEIHF; clone size: NA; V gene: TRBV6-5; J gene: TRBJ1-6; D gene: NA
CDR3 DNA: TGCCGTGCTAGCGGATCCCGGACAGGGGGCGACGAGCAGTACTTC; CDR3 protein: CRASGSRTGGDEQYF; clone size: NA; V gene: TRBV20-1; J gene: TRBJ2-7; D gene: TRBD1
CDR3 DNA: TGTGCCAGCTCAAGCGGGGGGGCCGACGAGCAGTACTTC; CDR3 protein: CASSSGGADEQYF; clone size: NA; V gene: TRBV28; J gene: TRBJ2-7; D gene: TRBD2
CDR3 DNA: TGCGCCAGCAGCCAATTGGCCGTACAGGGCGGTGGCTACACCTTC; CDR3 protein: CASSQLAVQGGGYTF; clone size: NA; V gene: TRBV4-1; J gene: TRBJ1-2; D gene: NA
CDR3 DNA: TGTGCCAGCGGGCAGGGTACCTACGAGCAGTACTTC; CDR3 protein: CASGQGTYEQYF; clone size: NA; V gene: TRBV9; J gene: TRBJ2-7; D gene: NA
CDR3 DNA: TGTGCCAGCAGCTGGGCGGGACAGGCCTATGGCTACACCTTC; CDR3 protein: CASSWAGQAYGYTF; clone size: NA; V gene: TRBV11-2; J gene: TRBJ1-2; D gene: TRBD1
CDR3 DNA: TGTGCCAGCAGTCGACTCCGGGACCTCTCCTACGAGCAGTACTTC; CDR3 protein: CASSRLRDLSYEQYF; clone size: once; V gene: TRBV6-5; J gene: TRBJ2-7; D gene: NA
CDR3 DNA: TGCAGCGTTGGGCCGGGCGGAATCTATGGCTACACCTTC; CDR3 protein: CSVGPGGIYGYTF; clone size: many; V gene: TRBV29-1; J gene: TRBJ1-2; D gene: NA
CDR3 DNA: TGTGCCAGCAGCTCGGGACTAGCGGGGATCACAGATACGCAGTATTTT; CDR3 protein: CASSSGLAGITDTQYF; clone size: many; V gene: TRBV7-2; J gene: TRBJ2-3; D gene: TRBD2
CDR3 DNA: TGTGCCAGCAGGGGGGCAGGGATGCAACACACCATATATTTT; CDR3 protein: CASRGAGMQHTIYF; clone size: NA; V gene: TRBV27; J gene: TRBJ1-3; D gene: NA
CDR3 DNA: TGTGCCAGTACGACGGCCCCAGGGAATCAAGAGACCCAGTACTTC; CDR3 protein: CASTTAPGNQETQYF; clone size: few; V gene: TRBV28; J gene: TRBJ2-5; D gene: NA
CDR3 DNA: TGCGCCAGCAGCTTGGGACCACCCGTGAACACTGAAGCTTTCTTT; CDR3 protein: CASSLGPPVNTEAFF; clone size: few; V gene: TRBV5-1; J gene: TRBJ1-1; D gene: NA
CDR3 DNA: TGCAGTGTCGCTTTCGTTGTCAATGAGCAGTTCTTC; CDR3 protein: CSVAFVVNEQFF; clone size: once; V gene: TRBV20-1; J gene: TRBJ2-1; D gene: NA
CDR3 DNA: TGTGCCAGCAGCGTCCCTTCGGGGCTGTTAGGCTACACCTTC; CDR3 protein: CASSVPSGLLGYTF; clone size: many; V gene: TRBV5-6; J gene: TRBJ1-2; D gene: NA
CDR3 DNA: TGTGCCAGCAGCTTGGCGGACAGCAATTATGGCTACACCTTC; CDR3 protein: CASSLADSNYGYTF; clone size: NA; V gene: TRBV5-5; J gene: TRBJ1-2; D gene: NA
CDR3 DNA: TGCAGTGCAGAAGGACAGGGGGCCGCAACTAATGAAAAACTGTTTTTT; CDR3 protein: CSAEGQGAATNEKLFF; clone size: NA; V gene: TRBV20-1; J gene: TRBJ1-4; D gene: TRBD1
CDR3 DNA: TGTGCCAGCAGCCACCAGGGGATTCACTATGGCTACACCTTC; CDR3 protein: CASSHQGIHYGYTF; clone size: few; V gene: TRBV14; J gene: TRBJ1-2; D gene: NA
CDR3 DNA: TGTGCCATCAGTGGCCACCTAACTAATGAAAAACTGTTTTTT; CDR3 protein: CAISGHLTNEKLFF; clone size: NA; V gene: TRBV10-3; J gene: TRBJ1-4; D gene: NA
CDR3 DNA: TGTGCCAGCAGCTTTTTCAGCAATCAGCCCCAGCATTTT; CDR3 protein: CASSFFSNQPQHF; clone size: NA; V gene: TRBV7-9; J gene: TRBJ1-5; D gene: NA
CDR3 DNA: TGTGCCAGCAGTTCTAGAAGAGGACTAGCGAAGGAGACCCAGTACTTC; CDR3 protein: CASSSRRGLAKETQYF; clone size: NA; V gene: TRBV12-3/TRBV12-4; J gene: TRBJ2-5; D gene: TRBD2
CDR3 DNA: TGTGCCAGCAGTTTACAGCGGACTAGCACAGATACGCAGTATTTT; CDR3 protein: CASSLQRTSTDTQYF; clone size: many; V gene: TRBV28; J gene: TRBJ2-3; D gene: NA
CDR3 DNA: TGTGCCAGCAGCAGGGGGACAGGGTGGGAGAACTATGGCTACACCTTC; CDR3 protein: CASSRGTGWENYGYTF; clone size: NA; V gene: TRBV27; J gene: TRBJ1-2; D gene: TRBD1
CDR3 DNA: TGTGCCAGCAGTGAAGATTGGAGGGGGCCACCCAATGGCTACACCTTC; CDR3 protein: CASSEDWRGPPNGYTF; clone size: few; V gene: TRBV6-1; J gene: TRBJ1-2; D gene: TRBD1
CDR3 DNA: TGCAGTGCTAGAGATTCGACCGCTTACTATGGCTACACCTTC; CDR3 protein: CSARDSTAYYGYTF; clone size: NA; V gene: TRBV20-1; J gene: TRBJ1-2; D gene: NA
CDR3 DNA: TGTGCCAGTAGCATGGTGGGAGTGTCAGATACGCAGTATTTT; CDR3 protein: CASSMVGVSDTQYF; clone size: NA; V gene: TRBV9; J gene: TRBJ2-3; D gene: NA
CDR3 DNA: TGTGCCTGGAACGTTGGCGGGGCCACTGAAGCTTTCTTT; CDR3 protein: CAWNVGGATEAFF; clone size: NA; V gene: TRBV30; J gene: TRBJ1-1; D gene: NA
CDR3 DNA: TGTGCCAGCAGCCAGGGCGTTTCCTATGGCTACACCTTC; CDR3 protein: CASSQGVSYGYTF; clone size: NA; V gene: TRBV7-9; J gene: TRBJ1-2; D gene: NA
CDR3 DNA: TGTGCCAGCAGCCGGGGACAGAAGACTAGCGGGAACAATGAGCAGTTCTTC; CDR3 protein: CASSRGQKTSGNNEQFF; clone size: NA; V gene: TRBV12-3/TRBV12-4; J gene: TRBJ2-1; D gene: TRBD2
CDR3 DNA: TGCAGTGCTGCTGGAAGCGGGACTAGCGGGATTGAAGAGCAGTTCTTC; CDR3 protein: CSAAGSGTSGIEEQFF; clone size: NA; V gene: TRBV20-1; J gene: TRBJ2-1; D gene: TRBD2
CDR3 DNA: TGTGCCAGCAGTGCCGGGACTAGCGGAGTCCAAGAGACCCAGTACTTC; CDR3 protein: CASSAGTSGVQETQYF; clone size: few; V gene: TRBV7-9; J gene: TRBJ2-5; D gene: TRBD2
CDR3 DNA: TGTGCCAGCTCCCAGGGACAGGGGAGCGAGCAGTACTTC; CDR3 protein: CASSQGQGSEQYF; clone size: NA; V gene: TRBV3-1; J gene: TRBJ2-7; D gene: TRBD1
CDR3 DNA: TGCAGTGCTAGAGATACGGGACTAGCGGGTCTAGGGCAGTACTTC; CDR3 protein: CSARDTGLAGLGQYF; clone size: NA; V gene: TRBV20-1; J gene: TRBJ2-7; D gene: TRBD2
CDR3 DNA: TGCACCGTCCTTCCGGGGGAGGTTGGCTACACCTTC; CDR3 protein: CTVLPGEVGYTF; clone size: once; V gene: TRBV29-1; J gene: TRBJ1-2; D gene: NA
CDR3 DNA: TGCGCCAGCAGCTTGGACTCGGGGGGAGGGACCCAGTACTTC; CDR3 protein: CASSLDSGGGTQYF; clone size: NA; V gene: TRBV5-1; J gene: TRBJ2-5; D gene: TRBD2
CDR3 DNA: TGTGCCAGCAGTTTATTGGAGCTGGGAGGGTCCAATTACCAAGAGACCCAGTACTTC; CDR3 protein: CASSLLELGGSNYQETQYF; clone size: few; V gene: TRBV27; J gene: TRBJ2-5; D gene: TRBD2
CDR3 DNA: TGTGCCAGCAGCCAAGGGCCGACTAGCGGCGCCTACGAGCAGTACTTC; CDR3 protein: CASSQGPTSGAYEQYF; clone size: few; V gene: TRBV3-1; J gene: TRBJ2-7; D gene: TRBD2
CDR3 DNA: TGTGCCAGCAGTCCCTCAGCGGGAGGTTACAATGAGCAGTACTTC; CDR3 protein: CASSPSAGGYNEQYF; clone size: few; V gene: TRBV12-3/TRBV12-4; J gene: TRBJ2-7; D gene: TRBD2